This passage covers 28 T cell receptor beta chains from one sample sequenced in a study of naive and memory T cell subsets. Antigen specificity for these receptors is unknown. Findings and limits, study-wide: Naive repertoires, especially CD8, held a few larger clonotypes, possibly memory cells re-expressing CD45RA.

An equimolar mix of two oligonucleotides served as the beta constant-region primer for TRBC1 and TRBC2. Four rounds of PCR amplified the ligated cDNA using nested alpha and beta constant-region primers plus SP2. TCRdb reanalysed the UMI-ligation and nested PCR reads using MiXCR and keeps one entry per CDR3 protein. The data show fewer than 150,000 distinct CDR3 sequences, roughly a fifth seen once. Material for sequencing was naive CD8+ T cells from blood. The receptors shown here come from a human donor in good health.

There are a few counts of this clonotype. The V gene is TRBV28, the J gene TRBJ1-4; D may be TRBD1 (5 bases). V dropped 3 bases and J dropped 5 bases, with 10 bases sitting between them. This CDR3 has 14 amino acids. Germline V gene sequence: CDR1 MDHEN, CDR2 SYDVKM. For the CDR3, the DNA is TGTGCCAGCAGTTTGGGGGACGCAAATGAAAAACTGTTTTTT. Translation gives CASSLGDANEKLFF.

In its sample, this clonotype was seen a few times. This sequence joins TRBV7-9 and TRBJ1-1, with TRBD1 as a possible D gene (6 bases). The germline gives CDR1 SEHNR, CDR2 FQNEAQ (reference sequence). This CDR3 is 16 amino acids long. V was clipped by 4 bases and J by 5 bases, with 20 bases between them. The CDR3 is CASSSSPTGIQTEAFF. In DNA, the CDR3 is TGTGCCAGCAGCTCCTCCCCCACAGGGATCCAGACTGAAGCTTTCTTT.

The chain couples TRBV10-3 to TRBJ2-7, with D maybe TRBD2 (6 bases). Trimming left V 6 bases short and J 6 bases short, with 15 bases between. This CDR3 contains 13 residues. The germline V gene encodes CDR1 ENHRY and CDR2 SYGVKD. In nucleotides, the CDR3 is TGTGCCATCAGCGAGGGACTTCCCCCCGAGCAGTACTTC. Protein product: CAISEGLPPEQYF.

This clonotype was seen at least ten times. CDR3 sequence reads: CASSQDRGTGSYNEQFF. In DNA form, the CDR3 reads TGCGCCAGCAGCCAAGACCGGGGCACAGGCTCCTACAATGAGCAGTTCTTC. This sequence joins TRBV4-1 and TRBJ2-1; D tentatively reads TRBD1 or TRBD2 (5 bases each). V lost 0 bases, J lost 0 bases, and 12 bases lay in between. Germline-derived CDR1 and CDR2 are MGHRA and YSYEKL. CDR3 length equals 17 residues.

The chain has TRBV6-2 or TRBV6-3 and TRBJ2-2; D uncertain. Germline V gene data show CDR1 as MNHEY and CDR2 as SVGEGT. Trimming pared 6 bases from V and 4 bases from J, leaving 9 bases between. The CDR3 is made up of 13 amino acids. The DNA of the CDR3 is TGTGCCAGCAGCAAGACCATCACCGGGGAGCTGTTTTTT. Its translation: CASSKTITGELFF.

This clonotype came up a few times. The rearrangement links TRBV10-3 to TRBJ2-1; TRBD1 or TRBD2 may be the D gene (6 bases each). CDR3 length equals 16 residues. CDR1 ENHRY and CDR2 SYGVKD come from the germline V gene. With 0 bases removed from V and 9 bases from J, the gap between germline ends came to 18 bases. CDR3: CAISESTRGFRGEQFF. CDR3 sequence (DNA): TGTGCCATCAGTGAGTCGACTAGGGGGTTCCGCGGTGAGCAGTTCTTC.

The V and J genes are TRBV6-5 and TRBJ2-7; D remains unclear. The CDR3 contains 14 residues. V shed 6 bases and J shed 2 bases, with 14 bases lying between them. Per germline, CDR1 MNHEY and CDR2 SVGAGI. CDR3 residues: CASSGSSYTYEQYF. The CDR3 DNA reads TGTGCCAGCAGCGGCAGCTCTTACACCTACGAGCAGTACTTC.

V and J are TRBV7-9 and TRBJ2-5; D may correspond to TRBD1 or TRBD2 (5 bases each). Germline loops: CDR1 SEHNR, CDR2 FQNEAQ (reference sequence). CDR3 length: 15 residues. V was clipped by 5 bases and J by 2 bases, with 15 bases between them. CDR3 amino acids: CASSRGAGSQETQYF. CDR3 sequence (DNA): TGTGCCAGCAGCCGAGGGGCAGGGTCGCAAGAGACCCAGTACTTC.

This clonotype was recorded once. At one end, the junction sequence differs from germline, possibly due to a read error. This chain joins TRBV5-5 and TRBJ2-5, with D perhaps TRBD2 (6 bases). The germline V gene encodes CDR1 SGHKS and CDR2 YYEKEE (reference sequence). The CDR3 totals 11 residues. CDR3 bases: TGTGACAGCAGACTAGGAGAGACCCAGTACTTC. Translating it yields CDSRLGETQYF. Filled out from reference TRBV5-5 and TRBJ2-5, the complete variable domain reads DAGVTQSPTHLIKTRGQQVTLRCSPISGHKSVSWYQQVLGQGPQFIFQYYEKEERGRGNFPDRFSARQFPNYSSELNVNALLLGDSALYLCDSRLGETQYFGPGTRLLVL.

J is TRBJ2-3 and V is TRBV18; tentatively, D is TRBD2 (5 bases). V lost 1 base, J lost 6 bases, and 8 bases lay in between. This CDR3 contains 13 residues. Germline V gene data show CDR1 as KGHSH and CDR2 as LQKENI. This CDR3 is CASSPLDYDTQYF. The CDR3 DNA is TGTGCCAGCTCACCACTCGACTACGATACGCAGTATTTT.

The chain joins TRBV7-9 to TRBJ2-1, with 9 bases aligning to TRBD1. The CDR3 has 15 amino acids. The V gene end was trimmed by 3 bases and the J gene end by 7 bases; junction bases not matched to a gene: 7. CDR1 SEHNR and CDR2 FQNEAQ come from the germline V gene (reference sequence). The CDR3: CASSFGTGSANEQFF. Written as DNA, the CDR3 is TGTGCCAGCAGCTTCGGGACAGGGTCGGCGAATGAGCAGTTCTTC.

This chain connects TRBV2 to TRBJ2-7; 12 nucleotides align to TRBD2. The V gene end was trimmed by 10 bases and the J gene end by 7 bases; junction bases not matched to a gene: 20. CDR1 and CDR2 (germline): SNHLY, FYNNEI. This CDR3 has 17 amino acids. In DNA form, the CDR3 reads TGTGCCACCACACCTGGGCTAGCGGGAGGGCCGAATCGAGAGCAGTACTTC. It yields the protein CATTPGLAGGPNREQYF.

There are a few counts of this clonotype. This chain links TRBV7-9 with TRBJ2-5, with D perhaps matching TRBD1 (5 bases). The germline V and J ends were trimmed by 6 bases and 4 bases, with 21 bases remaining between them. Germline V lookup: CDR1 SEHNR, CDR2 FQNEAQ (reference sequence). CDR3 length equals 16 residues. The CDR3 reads CASRPEEGANRETQYF. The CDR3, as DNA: TGTGCCAGCAGACCCGAGGAAGGGGCGAATCGAGAGACCCAGTACTTC.

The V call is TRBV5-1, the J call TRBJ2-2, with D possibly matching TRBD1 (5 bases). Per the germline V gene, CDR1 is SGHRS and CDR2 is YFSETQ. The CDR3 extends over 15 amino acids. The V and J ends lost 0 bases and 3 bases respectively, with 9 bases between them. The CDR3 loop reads CASSLDWTYTGELFF. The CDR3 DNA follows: TGCGCCAGCAGCTTGGATTGGACATACACCGGGGAGCTGTTTTTT.

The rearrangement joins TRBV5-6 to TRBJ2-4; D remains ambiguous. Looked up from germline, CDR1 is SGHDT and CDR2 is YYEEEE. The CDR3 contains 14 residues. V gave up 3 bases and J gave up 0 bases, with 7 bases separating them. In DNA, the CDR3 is TGTGCCAGCAGCTCGGATCTAGCCAAAAACATTCAGTACTTC. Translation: CASSSDLAKNIQYF.

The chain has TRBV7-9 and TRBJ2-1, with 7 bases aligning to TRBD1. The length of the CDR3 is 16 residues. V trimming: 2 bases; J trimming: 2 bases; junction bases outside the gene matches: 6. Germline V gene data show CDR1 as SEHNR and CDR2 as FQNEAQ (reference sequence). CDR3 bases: TGTGCCAGCAGCTTATCGGGACAGCCAACCTACAATGAGCAGTTCTTC. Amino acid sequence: CASSLSGQPTYNEQFF. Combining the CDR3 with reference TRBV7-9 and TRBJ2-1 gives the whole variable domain DTGVSQNPRHKITKRGQNVTFRCDPISEHNRLYWYRQTLGQGPEFLTYFQNEAQLEKSRLLSDRFSAERPKGSFSTLEIQRTEQGDSAMYLCASSLSGQPTYNEQFFGPGTRLTVL.

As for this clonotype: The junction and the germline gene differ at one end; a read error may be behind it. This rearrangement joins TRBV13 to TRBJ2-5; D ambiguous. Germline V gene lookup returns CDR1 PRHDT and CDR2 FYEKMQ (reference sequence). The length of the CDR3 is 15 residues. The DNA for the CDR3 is TGTGCCAGCAGCCTAGGCACCCCAAGTGGGGAGACCCAGTACTTC. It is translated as CASSLGTPSGETQYF.

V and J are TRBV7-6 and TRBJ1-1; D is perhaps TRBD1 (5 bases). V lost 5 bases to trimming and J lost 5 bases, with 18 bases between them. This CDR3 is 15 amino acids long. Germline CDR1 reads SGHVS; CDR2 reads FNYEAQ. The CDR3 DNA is TGTGCCAGCAGCCCCTCCGACCGGGGGGAGACTGAAGCTTTCTTT. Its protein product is CASSPSDRGETEAFF. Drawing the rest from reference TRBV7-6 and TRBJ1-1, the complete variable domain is GAGVSQSPRYKVTKRGQDVALRCDPISGHVSLYWYRQALGQGPEFLTYFNYEAQQDKSGLPNDRFSAERPEGSISTLTIQRTEQRDSAMYRCASSPSDRGETEAFFGQGTRLTVV.

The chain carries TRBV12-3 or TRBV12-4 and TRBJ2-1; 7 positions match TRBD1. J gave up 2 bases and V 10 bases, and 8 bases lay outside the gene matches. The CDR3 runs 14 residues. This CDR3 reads CAIRGQDTYNEQFF. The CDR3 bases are TGTGCCATTAGAGGACAGGATACCTACAATGAGCAGTTCTTC.

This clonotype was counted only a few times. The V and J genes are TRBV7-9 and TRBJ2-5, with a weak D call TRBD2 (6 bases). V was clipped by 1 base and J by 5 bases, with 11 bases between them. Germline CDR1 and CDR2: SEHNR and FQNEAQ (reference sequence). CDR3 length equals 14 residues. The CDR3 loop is CASSLGGGLETQYF. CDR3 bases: TGTGCCAGCAGCTTAGGTGGGGGGTTGGAGACCCAGTACTTC.

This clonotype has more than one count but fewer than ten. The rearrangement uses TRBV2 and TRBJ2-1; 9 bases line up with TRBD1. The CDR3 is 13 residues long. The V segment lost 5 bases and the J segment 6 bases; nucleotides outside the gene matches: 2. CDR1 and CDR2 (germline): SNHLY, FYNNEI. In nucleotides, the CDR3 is TGTGCCAGCAGTAAGACAGGGGGCAATGAGCAGTTCTTC. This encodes CASSKTGGNEQFF.

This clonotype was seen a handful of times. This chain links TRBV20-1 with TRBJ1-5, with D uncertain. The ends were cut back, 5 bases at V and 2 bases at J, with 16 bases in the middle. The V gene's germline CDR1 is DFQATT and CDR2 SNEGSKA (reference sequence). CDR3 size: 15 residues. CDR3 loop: CSAVQGRGGNQPQHF. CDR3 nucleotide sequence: TGCAGTGCTGTTCAAGGGCGCGGGGGCAATCAGCCCCAGCATTTT.

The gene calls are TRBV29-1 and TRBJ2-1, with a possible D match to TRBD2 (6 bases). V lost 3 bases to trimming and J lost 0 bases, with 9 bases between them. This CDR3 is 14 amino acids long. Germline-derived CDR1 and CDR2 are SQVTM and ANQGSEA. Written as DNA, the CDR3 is TGCAGCGTTGAGTGGCGGGACTCCTACAATGAGCAGTTCTTC. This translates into CSVEWRDSYNEQFF.

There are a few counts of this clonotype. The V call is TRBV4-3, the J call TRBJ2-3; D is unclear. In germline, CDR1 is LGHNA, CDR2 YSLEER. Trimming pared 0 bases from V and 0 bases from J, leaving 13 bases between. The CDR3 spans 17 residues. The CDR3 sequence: CASSQESAETSTDTQYF. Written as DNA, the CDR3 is TGCGCCAGCAGCCAAGAATCGGCGGAAACTAGCACAGATACGCAGTATTTT.

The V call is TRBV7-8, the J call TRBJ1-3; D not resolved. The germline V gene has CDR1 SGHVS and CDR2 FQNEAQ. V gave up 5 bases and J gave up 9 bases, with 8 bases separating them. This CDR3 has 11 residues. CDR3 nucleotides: TGTGCCAGCAGCCCCGACGGCACCATATATTTT. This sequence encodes CASSPDGTIYF. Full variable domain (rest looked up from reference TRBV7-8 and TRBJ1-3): GAGVSQSPRYKVAKRGQDVALRCDPISGHVSLFWYQQALGQGPEFLTYFQNEAQLDKSGLPSDRFFAERPEGSVSTLKIQRTQQEDSAVYLCASSPDGTIYFGEGSWLTVV.

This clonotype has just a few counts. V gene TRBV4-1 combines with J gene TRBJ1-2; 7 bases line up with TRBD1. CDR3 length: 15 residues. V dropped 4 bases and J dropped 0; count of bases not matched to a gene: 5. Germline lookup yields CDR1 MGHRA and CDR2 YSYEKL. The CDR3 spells CASSRIGGPNYGYTF. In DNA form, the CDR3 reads TGCGCCAGCAGCCGTATAGGGGGCCCTAACTATGGCTACACCTTC.

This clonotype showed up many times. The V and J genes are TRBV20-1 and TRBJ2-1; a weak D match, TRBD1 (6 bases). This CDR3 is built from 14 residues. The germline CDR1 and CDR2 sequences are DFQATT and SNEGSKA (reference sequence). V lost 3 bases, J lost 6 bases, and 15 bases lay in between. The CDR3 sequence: CSASRINRANEQFF. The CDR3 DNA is TGCAGTGCTAGTAGGATAAACAGGGCCAATGAGCAGTTCTTC.

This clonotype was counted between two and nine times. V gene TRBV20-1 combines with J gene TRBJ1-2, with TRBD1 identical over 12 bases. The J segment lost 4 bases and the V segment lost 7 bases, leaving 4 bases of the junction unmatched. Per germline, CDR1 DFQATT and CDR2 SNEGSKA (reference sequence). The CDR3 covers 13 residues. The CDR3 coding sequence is TGCAGTGGGGACAGGGGGCCGATCTATGGCTACACCTTC. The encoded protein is CSGDRGPIYGYTF.